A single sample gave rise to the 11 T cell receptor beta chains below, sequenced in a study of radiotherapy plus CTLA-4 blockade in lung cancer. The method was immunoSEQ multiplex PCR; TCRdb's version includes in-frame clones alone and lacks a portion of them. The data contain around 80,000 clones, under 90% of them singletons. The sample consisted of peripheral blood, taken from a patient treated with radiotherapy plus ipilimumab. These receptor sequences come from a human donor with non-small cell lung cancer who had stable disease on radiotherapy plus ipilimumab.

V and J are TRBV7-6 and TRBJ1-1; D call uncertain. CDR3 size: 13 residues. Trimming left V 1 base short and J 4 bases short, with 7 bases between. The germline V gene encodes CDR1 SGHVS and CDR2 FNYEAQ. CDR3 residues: CASSLGRITEAFF. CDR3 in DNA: TGTGCCAGCAGCTTAGGAAGGATCACTGAAGCTTTCTTT.

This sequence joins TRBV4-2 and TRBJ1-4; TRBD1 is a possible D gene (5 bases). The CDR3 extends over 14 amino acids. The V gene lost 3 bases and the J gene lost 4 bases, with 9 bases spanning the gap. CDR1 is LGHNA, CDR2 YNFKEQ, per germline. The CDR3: CASSHLQDNEKLFF. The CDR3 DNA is TGTGCCAGCAGCCACTTACAGGATAATGAAAAACTGTTTTTT.

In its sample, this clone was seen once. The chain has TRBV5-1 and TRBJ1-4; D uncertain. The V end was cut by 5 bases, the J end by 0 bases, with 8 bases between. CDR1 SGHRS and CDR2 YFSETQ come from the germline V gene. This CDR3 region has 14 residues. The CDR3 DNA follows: TGCGCCAGCAGATTACAGACAACTAATGAAAAACTGTTTTTT. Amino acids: CASRLQTTNEKLFF.

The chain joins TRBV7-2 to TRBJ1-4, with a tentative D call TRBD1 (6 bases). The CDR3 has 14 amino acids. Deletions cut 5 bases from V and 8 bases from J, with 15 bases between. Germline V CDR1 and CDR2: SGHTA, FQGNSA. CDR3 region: CASSAQGGREKLFF. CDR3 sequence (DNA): TGTGCCAGCAGCGCCCAAGGGGGGCGAGAAAAACTGTTTTTT.

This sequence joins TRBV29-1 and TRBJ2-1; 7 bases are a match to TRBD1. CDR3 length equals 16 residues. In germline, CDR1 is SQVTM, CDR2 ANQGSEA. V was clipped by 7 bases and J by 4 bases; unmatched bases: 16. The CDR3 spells CSELGDSGRSYNEQFF. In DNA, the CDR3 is TGCAGCGAACTAGGGGACAGCGGAAGGTCGTACAATGAGCAGTTCTTC.

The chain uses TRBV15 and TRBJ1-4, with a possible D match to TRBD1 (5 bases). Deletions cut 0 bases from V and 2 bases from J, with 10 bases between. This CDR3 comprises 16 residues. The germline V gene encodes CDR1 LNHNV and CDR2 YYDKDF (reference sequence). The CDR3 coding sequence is TGTGCCACCAGCAGAGATAGGGGAATCACTAATGAAAAACTGTTTTTT. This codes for CATSRDRGITNEKLFF.

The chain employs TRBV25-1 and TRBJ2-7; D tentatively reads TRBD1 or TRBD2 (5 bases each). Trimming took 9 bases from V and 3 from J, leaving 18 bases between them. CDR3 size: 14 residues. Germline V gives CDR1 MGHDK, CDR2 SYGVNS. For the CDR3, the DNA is TGTGCCAGAGGTCTTCGGGGCACCCTCTACGAGCAGTACTTC. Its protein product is CARGLRGTLYEQYF.

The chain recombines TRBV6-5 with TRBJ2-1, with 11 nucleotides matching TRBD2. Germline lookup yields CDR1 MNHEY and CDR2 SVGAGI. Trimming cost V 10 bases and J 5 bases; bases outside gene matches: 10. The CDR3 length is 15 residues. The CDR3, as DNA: TGTGCCACTACCGTGACTAGCGGGGCTGACAATGAGCAGTTCTTC. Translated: CATTVTSGADNEQFF.

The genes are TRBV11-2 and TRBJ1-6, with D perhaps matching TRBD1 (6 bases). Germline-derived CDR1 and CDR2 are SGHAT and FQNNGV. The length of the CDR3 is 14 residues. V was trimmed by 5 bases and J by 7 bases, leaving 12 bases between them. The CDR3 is CASSHLGANSPLHF. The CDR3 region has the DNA TGTGCCAGCAGCCATTTGGGGGCCAATTCACCCCTCCACTTT.

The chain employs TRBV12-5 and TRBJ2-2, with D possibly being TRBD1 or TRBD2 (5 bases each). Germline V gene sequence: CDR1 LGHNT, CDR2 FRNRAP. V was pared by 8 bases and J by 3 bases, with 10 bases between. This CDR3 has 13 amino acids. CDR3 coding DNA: TGTGCTAGTCGCCAGGGAGACACCGGGGAGCTGTTTTTT. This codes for CASRQGDTGELFF.

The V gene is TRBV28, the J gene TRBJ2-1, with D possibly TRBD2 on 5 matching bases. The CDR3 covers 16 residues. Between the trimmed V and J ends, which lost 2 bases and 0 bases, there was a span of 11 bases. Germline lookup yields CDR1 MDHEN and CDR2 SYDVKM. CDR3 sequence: CASSLPGKSSYNEQFF. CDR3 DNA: TGTGCCAGCAGTTTACCGGGAAAGAGCTCCTACAATGAGCAGTTCTTC.